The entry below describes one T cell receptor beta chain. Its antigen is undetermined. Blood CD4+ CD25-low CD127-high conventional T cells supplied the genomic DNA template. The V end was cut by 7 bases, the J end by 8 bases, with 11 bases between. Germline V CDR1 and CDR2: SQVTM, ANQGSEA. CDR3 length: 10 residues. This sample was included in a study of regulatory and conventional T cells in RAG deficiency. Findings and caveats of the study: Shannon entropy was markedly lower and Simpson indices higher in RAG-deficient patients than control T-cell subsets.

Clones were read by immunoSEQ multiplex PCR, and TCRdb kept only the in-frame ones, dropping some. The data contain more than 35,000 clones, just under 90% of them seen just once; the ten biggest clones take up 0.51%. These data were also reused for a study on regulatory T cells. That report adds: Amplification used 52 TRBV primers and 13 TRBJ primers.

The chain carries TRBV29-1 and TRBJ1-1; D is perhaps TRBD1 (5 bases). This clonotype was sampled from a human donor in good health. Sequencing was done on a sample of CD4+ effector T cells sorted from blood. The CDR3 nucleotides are TGCAGCGCTGCCGACAGCGAAGCTTTCTTT. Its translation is CSAADSEAFF.